Below, one T cell receptor beta chain is given with its context. This sample was taken from a study of beta chain features in type 1 diabetes. The wider study: Cells sorted and examined across all samples totaled around 110,000,000.

Since all of the isolated RNA was reverse transcribed, expressed TCRB transcripts were what got sequenced. Assay: immunoSEQ multiplex PCR; the TCRdb copy retains only in-frame clones and omits some. The table shows 450,000 to 600,000 clones, with roughly 31% occurring only once. CDR1 SGHDT and CDR2 YYEEEE come from the germline V gene. This CDR3 has 11 residues. V lost 7 bases and J 6 bases, leaving 11 bases between the germline ends. Sequencing was performed on naive CD4+ T cells from blood. This TCR came from a young man in good health. The rearrangement links TRBV5-6 to TRBJ2-7, with D uncertain. The DNA for the CDR3 is TGTGCCAGCGGAATATCTGCCGAGCAGTACTTC. Amino acids: CASGISAEQYF. The variable domain in full, with the rest retrieved from reference TRBV5-6 and TRBJ2-7, is DAGVTQSPTHLIKTRGQQVTLRCSPKSGHDTVSWYQQALGQGPQFIFQYYEEEERQRGNFPDRFSGHQFPNYSSELNVNALLLGDSALYLCASGISAEQYFGPGTRLTVT.